The present T cell receptor (beta chain) was sequenced within a study of cytomegalovirus exposure and HLA in healthy donors. Findings and caveats of the study: Some V segments could not be told apart, so they were left out, TRBV6-2 and TRBV6-3 among them. Most TCR sequences proved rare, with some public TCRs found in many donors. The investigators catalogued 150 to 200 TCR beta chains as cytomegalovirus-associated. Most of the TCR beta V segments (in an earlier analysis) were productive either about 87% or about 30% of the time.

This clone has only a few counts. Antigen unknown. Trimming removed 8 bases from V and 1 base from J, with 6 bases in between. Germline loops: CDR1 MNHNY, CDR2 SVGAGI (reference sequence). The CDR3 sequence is 11 residues long. PCR primers comprised 60 Vbeta and 13 Jbeta primers. The repertoire was sequenced with immunoSEQ multiplex PCR; TCRdb's copy has only in-frame clones and lacks some. Of about 210,000 clones detected, 82% appear once; the ten largest clones hold about 6.1%. The receptor's source is a man aged 40-49 years in good health and CMV-seropositive. The source material was PBMCs. The J gene is TRBJ2-7, the V gene TRBV6-6; TRBD1 is a possible D gene (6 bases). CDR3 nucleotide sequence: TGTGCCAGCGGGACATCCTACGAGCAGTACTTC. It yields the protein CASGTSYEQYF.